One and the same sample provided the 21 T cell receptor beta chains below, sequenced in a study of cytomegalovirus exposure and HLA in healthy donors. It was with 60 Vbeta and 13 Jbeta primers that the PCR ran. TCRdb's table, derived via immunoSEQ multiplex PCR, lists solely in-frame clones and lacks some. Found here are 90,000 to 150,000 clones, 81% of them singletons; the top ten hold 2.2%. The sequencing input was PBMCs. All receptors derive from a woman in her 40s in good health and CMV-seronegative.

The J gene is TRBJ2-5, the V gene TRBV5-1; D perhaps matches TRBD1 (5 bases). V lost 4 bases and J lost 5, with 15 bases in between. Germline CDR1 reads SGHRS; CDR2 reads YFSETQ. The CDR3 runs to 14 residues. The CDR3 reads CASSPGHPRETQYF. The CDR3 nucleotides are TGCGCCAGCAGCCCCGGACACCCTAGGGAGACCCAGTACTTC.

CDR3 loop: CASRYGQGASNEQFF. The DNA for the CDR3 is TGTGCCAGCAGATACGGACAGGGGGCATCGAATGAGCAGTTCTTC. The V and J genes are TRBV5-4 and TRBJ2-1, with 11 positions matching TRBD1. Trimming at V came to 5 bases and at J to 7 bases, leaving 8 bases not matched to a gene. The germline CDR1 and CDR2 sequences are SGHNT and YYREEE (reference sequence). CDR3 length: 15 amino acids.

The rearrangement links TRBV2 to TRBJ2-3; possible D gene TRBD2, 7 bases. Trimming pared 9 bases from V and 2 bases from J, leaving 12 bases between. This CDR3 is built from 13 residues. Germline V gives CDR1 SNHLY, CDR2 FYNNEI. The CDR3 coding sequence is TGTGCCAGAAGGGGGGGGGCCACAGATACGCAGTATTTT. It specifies CARRGGATDTQYF.

CDR3 bases: TGTGCCATTAACGGGTCCCCACTATATGGCTACACCTTC. This gives the protein CAINGSPLYGYTF. V gene TRBV6-6 combines with J gene TRBJ1-2, with D unresolved. The CDR3 runs 13 residues. CDR1 MNHNY and CDR2 SVGAGI come from the germline V gene (reference sequence). The V end lost 10 bases, the J end lost 5 bases, and 17 bases lay between the germline ends.

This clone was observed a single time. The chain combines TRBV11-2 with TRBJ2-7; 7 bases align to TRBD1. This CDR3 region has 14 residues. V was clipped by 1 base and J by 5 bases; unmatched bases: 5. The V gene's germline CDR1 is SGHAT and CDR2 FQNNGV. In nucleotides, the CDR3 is TGTGCCAGCAGCTTAGGACAGGGAAGCGACGAGCAGTACTTC. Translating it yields CASSLGQGSDEQYF.

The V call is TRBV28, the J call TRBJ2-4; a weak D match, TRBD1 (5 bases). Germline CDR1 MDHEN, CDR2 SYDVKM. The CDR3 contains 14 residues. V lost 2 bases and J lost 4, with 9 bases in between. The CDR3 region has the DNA TGTGCCAGCAGTTTAGCAGGGCCTAAAAACATTCAGTACTTC. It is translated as CASSLAGPKNIQYF.

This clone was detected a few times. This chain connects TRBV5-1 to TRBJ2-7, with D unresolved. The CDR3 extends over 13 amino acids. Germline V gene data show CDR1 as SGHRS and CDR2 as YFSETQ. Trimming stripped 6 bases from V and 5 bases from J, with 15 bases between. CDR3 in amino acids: CASTDVSRNEQYF. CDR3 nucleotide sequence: TGCGCCAGCACCGATGTGAGCCGAAACGAGCAGTACTTC.

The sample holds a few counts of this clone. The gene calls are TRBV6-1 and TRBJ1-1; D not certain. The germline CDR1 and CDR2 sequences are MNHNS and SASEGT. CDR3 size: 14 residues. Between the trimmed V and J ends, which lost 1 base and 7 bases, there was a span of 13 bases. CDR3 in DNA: TGTGCCAGCAGTGAAGTTGGCTGGGAGAGTGAAGCTTTCTTT. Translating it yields CASSEVGWESEAFF.

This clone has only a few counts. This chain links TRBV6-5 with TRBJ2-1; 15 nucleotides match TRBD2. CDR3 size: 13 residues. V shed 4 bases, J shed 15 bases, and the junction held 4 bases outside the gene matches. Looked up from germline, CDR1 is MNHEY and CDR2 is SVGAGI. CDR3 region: CASSWTSGRARFF. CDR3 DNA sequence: TGTGCCAGCAGTTGGACTAGCGGGAGGGCCCGGTTCTTC.

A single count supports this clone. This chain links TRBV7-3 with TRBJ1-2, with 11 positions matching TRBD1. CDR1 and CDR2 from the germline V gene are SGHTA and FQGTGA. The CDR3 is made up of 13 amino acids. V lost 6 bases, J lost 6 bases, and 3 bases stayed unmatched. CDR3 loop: CASSRTGGDGYTF. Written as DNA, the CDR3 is TGTGCCAGCAGTCGGACAGGGGGCGATGGCTACACCTTC.

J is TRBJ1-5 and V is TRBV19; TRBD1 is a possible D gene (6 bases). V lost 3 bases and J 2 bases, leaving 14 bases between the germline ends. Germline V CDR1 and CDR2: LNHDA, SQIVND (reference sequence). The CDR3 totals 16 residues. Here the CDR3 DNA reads TGTGCCAGTAGTATGGGATCGGACAGAGGCAATCAGCCCCAGCATTTT. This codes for CASSMGSDRGNQPQHF. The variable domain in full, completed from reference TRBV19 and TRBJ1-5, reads DGGITQSPKYLFRKEGQNVTLSCEQNLNHDAMYWYRQDPGQGLRLIYYSQIVNDFQKGDIAEGYSVSREKKESFPLTVTSAQKNPTAFYLCASSMGSDRGNQPQHFGDGTRLSIL.

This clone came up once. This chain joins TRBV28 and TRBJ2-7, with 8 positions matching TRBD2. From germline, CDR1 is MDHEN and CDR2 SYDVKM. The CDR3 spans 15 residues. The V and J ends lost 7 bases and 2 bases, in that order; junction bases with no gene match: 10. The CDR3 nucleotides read TGTGCCAGCACAACTCCGGCGGGAGGTACCTACGAGCAGTACTTC. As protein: CASTTPAGGTYEQYF.

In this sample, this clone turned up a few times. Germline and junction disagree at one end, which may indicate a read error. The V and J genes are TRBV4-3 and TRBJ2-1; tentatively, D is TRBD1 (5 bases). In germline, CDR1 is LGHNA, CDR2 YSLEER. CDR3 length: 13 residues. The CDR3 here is CASSQDGQGSWIF. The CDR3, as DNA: TGCGCCAGCAGCCAAGATGGCCAGGGCTCTTGGATCTTC.

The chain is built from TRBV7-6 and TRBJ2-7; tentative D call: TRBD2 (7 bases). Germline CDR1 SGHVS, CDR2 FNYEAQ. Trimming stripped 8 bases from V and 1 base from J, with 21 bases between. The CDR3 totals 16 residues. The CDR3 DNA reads TGTGCCAGCTCCCAAGGCGGGGGCCTTTATTCCTACGAGCAGTACTTC. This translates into CASSQGGGLYSYEQYF. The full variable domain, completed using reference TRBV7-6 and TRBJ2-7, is GAGVSQSPRYKVTKRGQDVALRCDPISGHVSLYWYRQALGQGPEFLTYFNYEAQQDKSGLPNDRFSAERPEGSISTLTIQRTEQRDSAMYRCASSQGGGLYSYEQYFGPGTRLTVT.

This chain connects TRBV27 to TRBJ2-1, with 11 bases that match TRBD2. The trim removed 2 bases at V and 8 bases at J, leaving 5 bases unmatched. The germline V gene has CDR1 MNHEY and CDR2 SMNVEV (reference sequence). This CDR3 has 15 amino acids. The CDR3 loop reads CASSLGTSGSDEQFF. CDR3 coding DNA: TGTGCCAGCAGTTTAGGAACTAGCGGGAGTGATGAGCAGTTCTTC.

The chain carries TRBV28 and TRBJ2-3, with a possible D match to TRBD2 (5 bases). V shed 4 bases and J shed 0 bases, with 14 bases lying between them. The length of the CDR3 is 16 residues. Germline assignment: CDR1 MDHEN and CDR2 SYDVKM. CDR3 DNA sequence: TGTGCCAGCAGTTCGGTGGGCGGGTATAGCACAGATACGCAGTATTTT. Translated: CASSSVGGYSTDTQYF.

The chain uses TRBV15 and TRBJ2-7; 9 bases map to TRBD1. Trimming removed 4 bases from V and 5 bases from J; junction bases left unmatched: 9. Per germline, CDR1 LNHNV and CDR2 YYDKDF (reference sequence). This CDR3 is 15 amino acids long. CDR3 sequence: CATSTPGTGKHEQYF. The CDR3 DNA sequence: TGTGCCACCAGCACCCCCGGGACAGGGAAACACGAGCAGTACTTC.

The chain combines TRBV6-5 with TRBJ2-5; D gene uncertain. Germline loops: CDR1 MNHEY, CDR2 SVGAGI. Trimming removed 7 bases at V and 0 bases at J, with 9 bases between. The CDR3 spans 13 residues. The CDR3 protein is CASTKEYQETQYF. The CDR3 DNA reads TGTGCCAGCACAAAAGAGTACCAAGAGACCCAGTACTTC.

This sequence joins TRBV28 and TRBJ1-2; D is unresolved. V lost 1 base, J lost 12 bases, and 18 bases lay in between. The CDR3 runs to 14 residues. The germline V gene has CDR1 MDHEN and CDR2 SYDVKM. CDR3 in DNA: TGTGCCAGCAGTTTATTAACCGGAGAACAAGGCGACACCTTC. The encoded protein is CASSLLTGEQGDTF.

The DNA for the CDR3 is TGTGCCAGCTCACCACCGGGGCTAGACAGATTCTACGAGCAGTACTTC. Translation: CASSPPGLDRFYEQYF. The rearrangement uses TRBV18 and TRBJ2-7; TRBD1 is a possible D gene (5 bases). Germline V lookup: CDR1 KGHSH, CDR2 LQKENI. The CDR3 covers 16 residues. Between the trimmed V and J ends, which lost 0 bases and 3 bases, there was a span of 15 bases.

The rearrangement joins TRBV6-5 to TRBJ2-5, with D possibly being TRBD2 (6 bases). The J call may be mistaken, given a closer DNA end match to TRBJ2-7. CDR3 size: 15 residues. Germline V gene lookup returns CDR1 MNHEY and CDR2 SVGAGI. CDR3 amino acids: CASSPGGTRSYEQYF. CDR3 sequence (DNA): TGTGCCAGCAGCCCCGGGGGTACTCGATCCTACGAGCAGTACTTC.